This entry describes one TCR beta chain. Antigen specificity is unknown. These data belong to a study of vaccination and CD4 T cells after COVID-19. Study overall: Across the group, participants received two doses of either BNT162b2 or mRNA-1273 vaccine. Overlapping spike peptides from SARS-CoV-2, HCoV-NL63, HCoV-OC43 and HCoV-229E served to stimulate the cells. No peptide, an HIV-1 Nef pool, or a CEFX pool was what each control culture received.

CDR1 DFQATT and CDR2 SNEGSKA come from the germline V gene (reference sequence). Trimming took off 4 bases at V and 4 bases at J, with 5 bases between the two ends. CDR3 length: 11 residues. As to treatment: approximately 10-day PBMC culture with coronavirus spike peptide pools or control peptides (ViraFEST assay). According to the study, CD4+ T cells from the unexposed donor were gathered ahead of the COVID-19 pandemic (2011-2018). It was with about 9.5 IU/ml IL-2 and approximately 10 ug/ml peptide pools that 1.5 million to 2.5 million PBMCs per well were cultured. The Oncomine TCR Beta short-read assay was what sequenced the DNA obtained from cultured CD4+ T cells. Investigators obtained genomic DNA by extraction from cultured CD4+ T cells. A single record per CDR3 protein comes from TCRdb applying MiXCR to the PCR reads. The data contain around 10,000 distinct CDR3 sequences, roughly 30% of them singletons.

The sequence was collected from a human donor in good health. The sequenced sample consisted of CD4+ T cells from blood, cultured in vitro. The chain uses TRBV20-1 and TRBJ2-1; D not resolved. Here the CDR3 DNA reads TGCAGTGCTATGCGGTACAATGAGCAGTTCTTC. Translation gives CSAMRYNEQFF.